This TCR beta chain was obtained from a study of blood T cell repertoires in COVID-19. The protocol was immunoSEQ multiplex PCR, while the TCRdb copy is restricted to in-frame clones and leaves out a portion. The table shows 26,000 or so clones, with almost 90% occurring only once. Germline V gene data show CDR1 as MNHEY and CDR2 as SVGEGT. This CDR3 is built from 15 residues. V trimming: 3 bases; J trimming: 12 bases; junction bases outside the gene matches: 9. The clonotype was recovered from a human donor in a cohort sampled during active COVID-19. The rearrangement links TRBV6-2 or TRBV6-3 to TRBJ2-1, with 12 bases lining up with TRBD2. What was sequenced was peripheral blood. CDR3 amino acids: CASSYSSGRGRWQFF. The CDR3 coding sequence is TGTGCCAGCAGTTATTCTAGCGGGAGGGGTAGGTGGCAGTTCTTC.